Following are 10 T cell receptor beta chains from one sample sequenced in a study of T cells after yellow fever vaccination. TCRdb reprocessed the 5' RACE reads via MiXCR and lists one record per CDR3 protein. The sample includes 46,000 or so distinct CDR3 sequences, just under 6.5% seen only once; the top ten take over 9.5%. Sample: PBMCs, either bulk or a sorted T-cell subset (CD4+, CD8+, memory, or dextramer-sorted; not recorded which), taken 45 days after the yellow fever booster vaccination. The receptors were gathered from a man aged 25 to 40 who received the YFV17D yellow fever vaccine.

This clonotype has a count of ten or more. The V call is TRBV12-3 or TRBV12-4, the J call TRBJ2-5; TRBD1 matches 7 bases. Trimming at V came to 6 bases and at J to 5 bases, leaving 6 bases not matched to a gene. The CDR3 is made up of 13 amino acids. CDR3: CASRITGVETQYF. In DNA, the CDR3 is TGTGCCAGCAGGATCACAGGGGTTGAGACCCAGTACTTC.

Within the sample, this clonotype is medium-sized (0.01 to 0.1%). The chain employs TRBV7-8 and TRBJ2-3, with 9 nucleotides matching TRBD2. Losses at the gene ends were 2 bases for V and 5 bases for J; bases not matched to a gene: 8. There are 16 residues in the CDR3. Germline assignment: CDR1 SGHVS and CDR2 FQNEAQ. The CDR3 protein is CASSLLGLATGDTQYF. The CDR3 coding sequence is TGTGCCAGCAGCTTATTAGGACTAGCGACCGGAGATACGCAGTATTTT.

This clonotype was detected ten times or more. This sequence joins TRBV5-1 and TRBJ2-3, with D uncertain. The CDR3 is 13 residues long. V lost 2 bases, J lost 7 bases, and 11 bases lay in between. Per the germline V gene, CDR1 is SGHRS and CDR2 is YFSETQ. The CDR3 loop reads CASSFRPKNTQYF. The CDR3 DNA reads as TGCGCCAGCAGCTTCCGACCTAAAAATACGCAGTATTTT.

This clonotype has just a few counts. This chain joins TRBV11-1 and TRBJ2-6; 7 bases line up with TRBD2. The junction had 9 bases not matched to a gene; V was cut back by 1 base and J by 0 bases. The CDR3 extends over 19 amino acids. Germline V gene lookup returns CDR1 SGHAT and CDR2 FQDESV (reference sequence). CDR3 sequence reads: CASSLGLAGVSSGANVLTF. DNA of the CDR3: TGTGCCAGCAGCTTAGGTCTCGCGGGAGTTAGCTCTGGGGCCAACGTCCTGACTTTC.

The table lists this clonotype with a few counts. The rearrangement links TRBV29-1 to TRBJ2-3; perhaps D is TRBD1 or TRBD2 (5 bases each). CDR1 SQVTM and CDR2 ANQGSEA come from the germline V gene. Trimming removed 4 bases from V and 0 bases from J, with 14 bases in between. There are 15 residues in the CDR3. The CDR3 DNA is TGCAGCGTTGGGGGTCGGGACGCTAGCACAGATACGCAGTATTTT. It codes for CSVGGRDASTDTQYF.

A few counts support this clonotype. The J gene is TRBJ1-5, the V gene TRBV7-2; D is unresolved. This CDR3 has 17 residues. Trimming took 5 bases from V and 9 from J, leaving 26 bases between them. Looked up from germline, CDR1 is SGHTA and CDR2 is FQGNSA. CDR3 in DNA: TGTGCCAGCAGCCTCACCGTCCGTTCGGCCGGAGGGAGGCCCCAGCATTTT. This gives the protein CASSLTVRSAGGRPQHF.

The table lists this clonotype with a few counts. The CDR3 loop is CASSKPEGLAGETQYF. CDR3 nucleotide sequence: TGTGCCAGCAGCAAACCCGAGGGACTAGCGGGAGAGACCCAGTACTTC. The rearrangement uses TRBV21-1 and TRBJ2-5; the DNA was not used to check the table's D call, TRBD2. TRBV21-1 represents a pseudogene. The CDR3 has 16 amino acids.

The chain recombines TRBV12-3 or TRBV12-4 with TRBJ2-3; 10 positions agree with TRBD1. The V and J ends lost 5 bases and 4 bases, in that order; junction bases with no gene match: 9. The CDR3 covers 16 residues. The CDR3 bases are TGTGCCAGCAGTCGAACTACCGGGACAGGGGCAGATACGCAGTATTTT. This codes for CASSRTTGTGADTQYF.

At least ten counts were recorded for this clonotype. The chain has TRBV10-3 and TRBJ2-2; 14 nucleotides agree with TRBD2. The V and J ends lost 4 bases and 2 bases, in that order; junction bases with no gene match: 3. The CDR3 totals 17 residues. CDR1 and CDR2 from the germline V gene are ENHRY and SYGVKD. The CDR3 bases are TGTGCCATCAGTGCGGGACTAGCGGGAGACAACACCGGGGAGCTGTTTTTT. This gives the protein CAISAGLAGDNTGELFF.

This clonotype was observed many times. The CDR3 DNA is TGTGCCAGCAGCCCAGGGACTAGCGGGAGTCGGAATGAGCAGTTCTTC. Amino acid sequence: CASSPGTSGSRNEQFF. The chain employs TRBV7-2 and TRBJ2-1, with TRBD2 matching over 14 bases. The CDR3 loop spans 16 amino acids. Looked up from germline, CDR1 is SGHTA and CDR2 is FQGNSA. Trimming removed 5 bases from V and 7 bases from J; junction bases left unmatched: 7. The full variable domain, in which reference TRBV7-2 and TRBJ2-1 provide the parts outside the CDR3, is GAGVSQSPSNKVTEKGKDVELRCDPISGHTALYWYRQSLGQGLEFLIYFQGNSAPDKSGLPSDRFSAERTGGSVSTLTIQRTQQEDSAVYLCASSPGTSGSRNEQFFGPGTRLTVL.